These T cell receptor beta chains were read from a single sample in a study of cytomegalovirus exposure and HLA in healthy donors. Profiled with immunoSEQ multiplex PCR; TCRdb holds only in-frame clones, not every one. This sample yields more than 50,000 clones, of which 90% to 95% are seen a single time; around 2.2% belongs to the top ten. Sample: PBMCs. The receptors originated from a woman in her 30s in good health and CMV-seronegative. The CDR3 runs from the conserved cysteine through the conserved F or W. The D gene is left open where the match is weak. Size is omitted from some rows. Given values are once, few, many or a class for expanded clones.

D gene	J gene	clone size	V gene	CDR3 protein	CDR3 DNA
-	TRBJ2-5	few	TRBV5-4	CASSLLVGETQYF	TGTGCCAGCAGCTTGTTGGTCGGAGAGACCCAGTACTTC
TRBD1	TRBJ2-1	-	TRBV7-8	CASSLDRGEANEQFF	TGTGCCAGCAGCTTAGACAGGGGCGAAGCCAATGAGCAGTTCTTC
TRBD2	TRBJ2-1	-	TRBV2	CASNPSGRYNEQFF	TGTGCCAGCAATCCTAGCGGGAGATACAATGAGCAGTTCTTC
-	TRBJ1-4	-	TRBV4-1	CASSQAGGANEKLFF	TGCGCCAGCAGCCAAGCGGGGGGGGCTAATGAAAAACTGTTTTTT
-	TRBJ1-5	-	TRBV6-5	CASSLNSNQPQHF	TGTGCCAGCAGTTTGAACAGTAATCAGCCCCAGCATTTT
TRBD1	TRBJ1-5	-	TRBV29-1	CSVGGGPNQPQHF	TGCAGCGTTGGAGGGGGCCCCAATCAGCCCCAGCATTTT
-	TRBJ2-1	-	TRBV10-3	CAISEYRGRVAVNEQFF	TGTGCCATCAGTGAGTACAGAGGCAGGGTGGCGGTCAATGAGCAGTTCTTC
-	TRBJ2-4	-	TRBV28	CASSRDTEEYF	TGTGCCAGCAGCCGGGACACCGAAGAGTACTTC
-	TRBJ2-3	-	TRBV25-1	CASTFTDTQYF	TGTGCCAGCACCTTCACAGATACGCAGTATTTT
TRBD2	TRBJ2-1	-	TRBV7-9	CASSSNPRLAGVDYNEQFF	TGTGCCAGCAGCTCCAACCCCCGACTAGCGGGAGTTGACTACAATGAGCAGTTCTTC
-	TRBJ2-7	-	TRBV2	CASSGQGTRYEQYF	TGTGCCAGCAGTGGGCAGGGGACACGCTACGAGCAGTACTTC
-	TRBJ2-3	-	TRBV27	CASHRGDPRGTDTQYF	TGTGCCAGCCACCGAGGAGACCCCCGGGGCACAGATACGCAGTATTTT
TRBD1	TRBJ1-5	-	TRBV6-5	CASNEGAAHQPQHF	TGTGCCAGCAACGAGGGGGCGGCCCATCAGCCCCAGCATTTT
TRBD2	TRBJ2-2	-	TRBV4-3	CASSQDRGGRGTGELFF	TGCGCCAGCAGCCAAGATCGGGGCGGGAGGGGCACCGGGGAGCTGTTTTTT
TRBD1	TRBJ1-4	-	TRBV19	CASTGTGRWGEKLFF	TGTGCCAGCACCGGGACAGGGAGATGGGGTGAAAAACTGTTTTTT
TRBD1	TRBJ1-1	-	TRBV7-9	CASSFPESGGGGTEAFF	TGTGCCAGCAGCTTCCCAGAATCAGGGGGCGGTGGCACTGAAGCTTTCTTT
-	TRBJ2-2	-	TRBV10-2	CASSGEQGPRGWGPGGELFF	TGCGCCAGCAGTGGGGAGCAGGGGCCTCGGGGTTGGGGTCCGGGCGGGGAGCTGTTTTTT
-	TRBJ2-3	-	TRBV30	CAWSVQGADTQYF	TGTGCCTGGAGTGTCCAAGGGGCAGATACGCAGTATTTT
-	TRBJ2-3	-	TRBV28	CASLATVSTDTQYF	TGTGCCAGTCTTGCCACGGTCAGCACAGATACGCAGTATTTT
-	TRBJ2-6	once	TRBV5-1	CASSLTASGANVLTF	TGCGCCAGCAGCTTGACAGCCTCTGGGGCCAACGTCCTGACTTTC
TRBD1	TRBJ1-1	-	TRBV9	CASSVGQGPSPRAFF	TGTGCCAGCAGCGTAGGACAGGGGCCTTCGCCGCGAGCTTTCTTT
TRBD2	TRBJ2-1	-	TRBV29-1	CSAGLAAYNEQFF	TGCAGCGCCGGACTAGCGGCTTACAATGAGCAGTTCTTC
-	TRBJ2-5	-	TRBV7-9	CASSKTSRETQYF	TGTGCCAGCAGCAAAACTAGTCGAGAGACCCAGTACTTC
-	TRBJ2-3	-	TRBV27	CASSARSAESDTQYF	TGTGCCAGCAGTGCCCGAAGCGCGGAGTCCGATACGCAGTATTTT
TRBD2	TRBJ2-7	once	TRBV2	CASSGEGTYEQYF	TGTGCCAGCAGTGGGGAGGGAACCTACGAGCAGTACTTC
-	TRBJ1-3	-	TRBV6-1	CASTHREGSGNTIYF	TGTGCCAGCACCCACCGGGAGGGGTCTGGAAACACCATATATTTT
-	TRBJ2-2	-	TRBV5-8	CASRKRGGATGELFF	TGTGCCAGCAGAAAAAGGGGGGGCGCCACCGGGGAGCTGTTTTTT
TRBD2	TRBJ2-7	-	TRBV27	CASSPQTSGSDEQYF	TGTGCCAGCAGTCCGCAAACTAGCGGGAGTGACGAGCAGTACTTC
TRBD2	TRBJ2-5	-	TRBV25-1	CASSDLAGVMRETQYF	TGTGCCAGCAGTGATCTAGCGGGAGTAATGCGGGAGACCCAGTACTTC
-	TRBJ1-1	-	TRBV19	CASSSRGNTEAFF	TGTGCCAGTAGTAGTAGGGGTAACACTGAAGCTTTCTTT
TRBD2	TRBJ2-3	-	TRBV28	CASRGPSGVDTQYF	TGTGCCAGCAGAGGGCCTAGCGGGGTAGATACGCAGTATTTT
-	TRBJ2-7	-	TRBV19	CASSTLASYEQYF	TGTGCCAGTAGTACCTTAGCTTCCTACGAGCAGTACTTC
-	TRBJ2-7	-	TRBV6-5	CASSYSTAYEQYF	TGTGCCAGCAGTTACTCGACAGCCTACGAGCAGTACTTC
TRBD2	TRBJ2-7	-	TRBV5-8	CASSPEGLAGGDEQYF	TGTGCCAGCAGCCCGGAGGGACTAGCGGGAGGTGACGAGCAGTACTTC
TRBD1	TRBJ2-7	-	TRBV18	CASSRTGTGVVEQYF	TGTGCCAGCTCACGAACCGGGACAGGGGTAGTCGAGCAGTACTTC
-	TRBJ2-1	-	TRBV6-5	CASSQGVDEQFF	TGTGCCAGCAGTCAAGGGGTAGATGAGCAGTTCTTC
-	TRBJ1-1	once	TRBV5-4	CASSSPGTANTEAFF	TGTGCCAGCAGCTCACCCGGGACTGCGAACACTGAAGCTTTCTTT
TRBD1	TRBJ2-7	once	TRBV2	CASSTGTVAYEQYF	TGTGCCAGCAGTACCGGGACAGTAGCCTACGAGCAGTACTTC
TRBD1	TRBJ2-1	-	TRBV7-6	CAITGASRLRYNEQFF	TGTGCCATTACAGGGGCTTCGCGACTGAGGTACAATGAGCAGTTCTTC
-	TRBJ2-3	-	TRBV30	CAWSVMSAGTDTQYF	TGTGCCTGGAGTGTAATGAGCGCGGGCACAGATACGCAGTATTTT
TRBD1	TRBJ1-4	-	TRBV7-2	CASSTTGTGIITTNEKLFF	TGTGCCAGCAGCACGACCGGGACAGGGATAATCACAACTAATGAAAAACTGTTTTTT
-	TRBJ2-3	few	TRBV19	CASRPGNNADTQYF	TGTGCCAGTCGGCCGGGAAATAACGCAGATACGCAGTATTTT
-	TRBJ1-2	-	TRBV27	CASSKPGQMDGYTF	TGTGCCAGCAGTAAACCGGGACAAATGGATGGCTACACCTTC
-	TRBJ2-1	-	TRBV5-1	CASSLYAGEGGEQFF	TGCGCCAGCAGCTTGTATGCGGGAGAGGGGGGTGAGCAGTTCTTC
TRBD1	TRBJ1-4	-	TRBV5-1	CASSPGQGVPGEKLFF	TGCGCCAGCAGCCCCGGACAGGGAGTTCCGGGAGAAAAACTGTTTTTT
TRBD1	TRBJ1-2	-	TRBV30	CAVRDRARTNYGYTF	TGTGCCGTCCGGGACAGGGCACGGACTAACTATGGCTACACCTTC
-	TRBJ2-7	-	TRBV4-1	CASSHLGGDEQYF	TGCGCCAGCAGCCACCTCGGAGGGGACGAGCAGTACTTC
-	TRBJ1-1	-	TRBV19	CASRSGVQGVNTEAFF	TGTGCCAGTAGATCGGGGGTCCAAGGGGTGAACACTGAAGCTTTCTTT
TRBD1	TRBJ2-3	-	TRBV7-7	CASSLGQNTDTQYF	TGTGCTAGCAGCTTGGGACAGAACACAGATACGCAGTATTTT
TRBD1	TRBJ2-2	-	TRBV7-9	CASRPDRGRWAGELFF	TGTGCCAGCAGACCAGACAGGGGGCGGTGGGCCGGGGAGCTGTTTTTT
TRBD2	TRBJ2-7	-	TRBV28	CASRQSGRGYEQYF	TGTGCCAGCAGGCAGAGCGGGAGAGGGTACGAGCAGTACTTC
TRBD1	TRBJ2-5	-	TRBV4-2	CASSQDRGQTQYF	TGTGCCAGCAGCCAAGACAGGGGGCAGACCCAGTACTTC
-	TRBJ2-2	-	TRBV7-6	CASSSRVGGELFF	TGTGCCAGCAGCTCCCGGGTAGGCGGGGAGCTGTTTTTT